Described below is a single T cell receptor beta chain sequence and its context. Relative to the germline gene, one junction end is altered; a read error may explain this. The record originates from a study of blood T cell repertoires in COVID-19. Study at large: Sources were T cells, B-cell-depleted T cells, or PBMCs; the material itself was cDNA or gDNA.

In terms of age and location, participants ranged from roughly 18 to 90 years and lived in fewer than 30 US areas. Each participant's cohort was designated according to participant-reported clinical history. In the study's own analysis: Researchers report that nucleated cell counts were estimated from reference gene primer amplification. Assay: immunoSEQ multiplex PCR; the TCRdb copy retains only in-frame clones and omits some. The V and J calls and clone size were taken over from that table, and D and trimming were inferred from the DNA. This table has under 200,000 clones, around 82% appearing once. Germline CDR1 and CDR2: SGHDT and YYEEEE. The CDR3 is made up of 16 amino acids.

The sequenced material came from PBMCs or T cells enriched from blood (not recorded which). The chain employs TRBV5-6 and TRBJ2-1, with 9 bases lining up with TRBD2. The clonotype was recovered from an older woman with acute COVID-19. The CDR3 region is CARSGAGGRHHNEQFF. The CDR3 DNA reads as TGTGCCCGCAGCGGGGCGGGGGGGCGGCACCACAATGAGCAGTTCTTC.